This record covers a single T cell receptor (beta chain). The record originates from a study of blood T cell repertoires in COVID-19. Libraries were prepared by immunoSEQ multiplex PCR; TCRdb keeps only in-frame clonotypes and omits some of them. The table shows under 500,000 clones, with roughly 91% occurring only once. V lost 1 base and J lost 1; bases outside the gene matches: 5. The CDR3 runs 16 residues. Germline CDR1 reads SGDLS; CDR2 reads YYNGEE. This clonotype originated in a woman in her twenties or thirties with acute or convalescent COVID-19. J is TRBJ1-3 and V is TRBV9; 7 bases agree with TRBD1. Source material: peripheral blood. The chain's CDR3 is CASSVTGAKSGNTIYF. CDR3 nucleotide sequence: TGTGCCAGCAGCGTAACAGGGGCGAAGTCTGGAAACACCATATATTTT.